This T cell receptor (beta chain) was sequenced for a study of beta chain features in type 1 diabetes. J lost 1 base, V lost 0 bases, and 10 bases had no gene match. CDR1 is LGHNA, CDR2 YSLEER, per germline. This CDR3 comprises 18 residues. Study-level points and caveats: People with Type 1 diabetes carried modestly yet significantly shorter TCRB CDR3s in all four CD4+ subsets.

Turning to this clone: The antigen remains unidentified.

Expressed TCRB transcripts were sequenced, since all the RNA that had been isolated was reverse transcribed. The repertoire was sequenced with immunoSEQ multiplex PCR; TCRdb's copy has only in-frame clones and lacks some. Of some 640,000 clones listed, around an eighth were seen once; the top ten hold 0.035% to 0.045%. The chain has TRBV4-3 and TRBJ1-1; TRBD1 matches at 8 bases. This TCR came from a young man with type 1 diabetes. Sequencing was performed on naive CD4+ T cells from blood. The CDR3 region has the DNA TGCGCCAGCAGCCAAGATGGAGGCAGGGGGCCTCCGAACACTGAAGCTTTCTTT. Translating it yields CASSQDGGRGPPNTEAFF.